Listed below are T cell receptor beta chains from one sample, sequenced in a study of CD8 T cells in ankylosing spondylitis. TCRdb used MiXCR to reprocess the 5' RACE reads, holding one entry per CDR3 protein. This table has about 240,000 distinct CDR3 sequences, around a tenth appearing once. The sequenced sample was blood, either unsorted or a sorted T cell fraction (not recorded which). The receptor source for this set is a male donor with ankylosing spondylitis or in good health (not recorded which). CDR3s include the opening cysteine and the closing phenylalanine or tryptophan. Fields, in order: clone size, J gene, D gene, V gene, CDR3 DNA, CDR3 protein. A D gene is named only where the DNA matches it firmly. A row's size may be missing; if present it is once, few, many or a size class.

few	TRBJ2-2	TRBD2	TRBV12-3/TRBV12-4	TGTGCCAGCAGGCTAGCGGTAAACACCGGGGAGCTGTTTTTT	CASRLAVNTGELFF
many	TRBJ1-2	.	TRBV7-2	TGTGCCAGCAGCCCCGGACAAGCGCACTACTATGGCTACACCTTC	CASSPGQAHYYGYTF
.	TRBJ2-5	TRBD1	TRBV29-1	TGCAGCGTTGACTCTGGACAGGGGGCAGAGACCCAGTACTTC	CSVDSGQGAETQYF
many	TRBJ2-1	.	TRBV5-5	TGTGCCAGCAGCTTGGAAGGGAGCATCTACAATGAGCAGTTCTTC	CASSLEGSIYNEQFF
many	TRBJ2-7	TRBD1	TRBV5-1	TGCGCCAGCAGCCCTCCAAGTTTGACAGGGGCAAGGGAGCAGTACTTC	CASSPPSLTGAREQYF
few	TRBJ2-5	.	TRBV20-1	TGCAGTGCTACCCGAGGGACGGGCCAAGAGACCCAGTACTTC	CSATRGTGQETQYF
few	TRBJ2-5	.	TRBV4-1	TGCGCCAGCAGCCATAAACAGGGTGGATTAGAGACCCAGTACTTC	CASSHKQGGLETQYF
many	TRBJ2-1	TRBD2	TRBV29-1	TGCAGCGTTGTCGGTCAGGGTGGCGGGAGCTCCTACAATGAGCAGTTCTTC	CSVVGQGGGSSYNEQFF
many	TRBJ2-7	.	TRBV21-1	TGTGCCAGCAGCCCATGCTTGCCGGGACAGTTGTTCTACGAGCAGTACTTC	CASSPCLPGQLFYEQYF
many	TRBJ2-1	.	TRBV6-1	TGTGCCAGTAGTAATGGCCGGAGCTCCTACAATGAGCAGTTCTTC	CASSNGRSSYNEQFF
.	TRBJ2-1	TRBD2	TRBV20-1	TGCAGTGCTCCCACCTTACTAGCGGAGAGCTCCTACAATGAGCAGTTCTTC	CSAPTLLAESSYNEQFF
many	TRBJ2-7	TRBD2	TRBV6-5	TGTGCCAGCAGTTACTCTAGCGGGGGGGCCTACGAGCAGTACTTC	CASSYSSGGAYEQYF
many	TRBJ1-1	.	TRBV12-3/TRBV12-4	TGTGCCAGCAGTCCGGTAGGCACTGAAGCTTTCTTT	CASSPVGTEAFF
many	TRBJ1-1	TRBD1	TRBV20-1	TGCAGTGCTAGATCGGGGAGGGGGGACAGGAACACTGAAGCTTTCTTT	CSARSGRGDRNTEAFF
many	TRBJ2-7	.	TRBV6-1	TGTGCCAGCTCAGAAGGCTACGAGCAGTACTTC	CASSEGYEQYF
.	TRBJ2-7	TRBD2	TRBV2	TGTGCCAGCAGTAAACAACTACTAGCGAACTACGAGCAGTACTTC	CASSKQLLANYEQYF
.	TRBJ2-3	.	TRBV7-9	TGTGCCAGCAGCTACAAGGACAGCACAGATACGCAGTATTTT	CASSYKDSTDTQYF
many	TRBJ2-3	.	TRBV21-1	TGTGCCAGCAGCTCCCGGAGGGATCCTGGGACCAGCACAGATACGCAGTATTTT	CASSSRRDPGTSTDTQYF
.	TRBJ2-1	.	TRBV28	TGTGCCAGCAGTTTAAGGACAGACGTATACAATGAGCAGTTCTTC	CASSLRTDVYNEQFF
many	TRBJ2-1	TRBD2	TRBV12-3/TRBV12-4	TGTGCCAGCAGGGTGGGACTAGCGGGAGCCTATGAGCAGTTCTTC	CASRVGLAGAYEQFF
many	TRBJ2-2	.	TRBV20-1	TGCAGTGCTAGAGATTTGAGGGACGGGGAGCTGTTTTTT	CSARDLRDGELFF
many	TRBJ1-2	.	TRBV20-1	TGCAGTGCTAGTGCCGGCCAAATAGTTTTCTATGGCTACACCTTC	CSASAGQIVFYGYTF
many	TRBJ1-1	.	TRBV29-1	TGCAGCGGAGGACAGTCCACTGAAGCTTTCTTT	CSGGQSTEAFF